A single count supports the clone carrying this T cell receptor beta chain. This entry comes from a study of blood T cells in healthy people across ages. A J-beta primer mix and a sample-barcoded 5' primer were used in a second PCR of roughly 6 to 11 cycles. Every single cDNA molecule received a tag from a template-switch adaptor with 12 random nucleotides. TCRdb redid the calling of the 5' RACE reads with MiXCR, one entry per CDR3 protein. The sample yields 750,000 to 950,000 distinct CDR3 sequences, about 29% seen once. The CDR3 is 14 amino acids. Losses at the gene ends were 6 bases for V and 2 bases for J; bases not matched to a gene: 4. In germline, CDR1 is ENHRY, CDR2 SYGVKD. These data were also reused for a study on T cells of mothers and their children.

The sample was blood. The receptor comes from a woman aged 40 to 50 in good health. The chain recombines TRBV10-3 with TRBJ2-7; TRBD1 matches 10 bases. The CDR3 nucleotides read TGTGCCATCAGCGGGACAGGGGTGACCTACGAGCAGTACTTC. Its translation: CAISGTGVTYEQYF.